One TCR beta chain is described in this entry. Its target is unknown. The germline gene is not matched at one end of the junction; a read error may be the cause. Each CDR3 protein is one row after TCRdb ran MiXCR on the reads. The sample lists hundreds of thousands of distinct CDR3 sequences, 30% to 40% seen once, with 11% to 15% in the top ten. These data belong to a study of T cell repertoires in cytomegalovirus infection. The CDR3 covers 16 residues. From germline, CDR1 is SGHTA and CDR2 FQGNSA. The source material was cultured CD8+ T cells from PBMCs, sampled from culture after CMV antigen stimulation. The sequence was collected from a human donor in good health (CMV status not recorded). Some clones in this sample may be carry-over from other donors' samples. The rearrangement uses TRBV7-2 and TRBJ1-5; 8 bases fit TRBD1. CDR3 amino acids: CAGSFGDRFSNQPQHF. CDR3 nucleotides: TGTGCCGGCAGCTTCGGGGACAGGTTTAGCAATCAGCCCCAGCATTTT.